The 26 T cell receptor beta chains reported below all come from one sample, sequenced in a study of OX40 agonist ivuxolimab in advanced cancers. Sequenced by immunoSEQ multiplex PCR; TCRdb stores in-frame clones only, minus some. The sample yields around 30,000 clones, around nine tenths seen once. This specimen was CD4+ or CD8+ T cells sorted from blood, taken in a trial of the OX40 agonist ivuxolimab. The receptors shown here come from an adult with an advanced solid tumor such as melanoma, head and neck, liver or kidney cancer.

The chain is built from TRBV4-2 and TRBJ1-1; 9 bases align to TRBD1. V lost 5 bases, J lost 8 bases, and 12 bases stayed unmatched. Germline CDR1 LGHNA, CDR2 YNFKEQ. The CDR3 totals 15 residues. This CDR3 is CASSFSRDRAWEAFF. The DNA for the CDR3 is TGTGCCAGCAGCTTCTCTCGGGACAGGGCTTGGGAAGCTTTCTTT.

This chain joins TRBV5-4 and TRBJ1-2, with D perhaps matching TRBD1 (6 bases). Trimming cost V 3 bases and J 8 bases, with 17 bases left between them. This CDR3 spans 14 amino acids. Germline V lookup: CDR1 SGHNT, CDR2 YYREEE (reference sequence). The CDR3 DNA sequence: TGTGCCAGCAGCTCCCGAGGGGGTGGGTACGGCTACACCTTC. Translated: CASSSRGGGYGYTF.

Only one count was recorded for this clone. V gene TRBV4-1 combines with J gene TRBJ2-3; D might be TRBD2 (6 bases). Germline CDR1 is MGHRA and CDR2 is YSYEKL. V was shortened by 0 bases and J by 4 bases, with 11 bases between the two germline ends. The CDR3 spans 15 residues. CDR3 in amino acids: CASSQEWRGSDTQYF. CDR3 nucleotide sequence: TGCGCCAGCAGCCAAGAGTGGCGGGGTTCAGATACGCAGTATTTT.

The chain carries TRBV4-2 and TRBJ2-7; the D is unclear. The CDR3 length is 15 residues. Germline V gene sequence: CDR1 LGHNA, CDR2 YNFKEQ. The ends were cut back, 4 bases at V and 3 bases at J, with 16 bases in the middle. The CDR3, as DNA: TGTGCCAGCAGCCCCAGCCGGCATAACTTCTACGAGCAGTACTTC. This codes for CASSPSRHNFYEQYF.

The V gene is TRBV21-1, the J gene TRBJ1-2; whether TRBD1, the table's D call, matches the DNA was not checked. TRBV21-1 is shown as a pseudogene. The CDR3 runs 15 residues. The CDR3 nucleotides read TGTGCCAGCAGCAAAGGGGAAGACAGTATCTACGGCTACACCTTC. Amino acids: CASSKGEDSIYGYTF.

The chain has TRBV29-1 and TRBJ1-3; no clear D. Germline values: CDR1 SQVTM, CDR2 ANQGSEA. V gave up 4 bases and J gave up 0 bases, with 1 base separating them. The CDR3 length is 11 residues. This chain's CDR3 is CSVVSGNTIYF. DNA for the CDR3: TGCAGCGTTGTCTCTGGAAACACCATATATTTT. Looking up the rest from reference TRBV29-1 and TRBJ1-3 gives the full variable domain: SAVISQKPSRDICQRGTSLTIQCQVDSQVTMMFWYRQQPGQSLTLIATANQGSEATYESGFVIDKFPISRPNLTFSTLTVSNMSPEDSSIYLCSVVSGNTIYFGEGSWLTVV.

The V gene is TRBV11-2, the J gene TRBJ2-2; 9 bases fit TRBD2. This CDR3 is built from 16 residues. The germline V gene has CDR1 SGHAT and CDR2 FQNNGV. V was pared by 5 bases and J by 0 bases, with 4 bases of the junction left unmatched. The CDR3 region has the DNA TGTGCCAGCAGCCTTACTAGCGGGCCGAACACCGGGGAGCTGTTTTTT. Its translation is CASSLTSGPNTGELFF.

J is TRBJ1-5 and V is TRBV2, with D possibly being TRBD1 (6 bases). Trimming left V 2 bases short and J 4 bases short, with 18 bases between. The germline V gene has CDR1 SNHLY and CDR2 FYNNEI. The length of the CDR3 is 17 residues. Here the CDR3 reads CASSEWGGQELNQPQHF. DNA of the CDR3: TGTGCCAGCAGTGAATGGGGGGGGCAAGAGTTGAATCAGCCCCAGCATTTT.

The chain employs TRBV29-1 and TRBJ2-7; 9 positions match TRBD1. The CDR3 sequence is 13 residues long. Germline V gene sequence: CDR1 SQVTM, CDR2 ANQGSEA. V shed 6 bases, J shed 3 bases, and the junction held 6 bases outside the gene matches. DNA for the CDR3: TGCAGCGTCGCGGACAGGGGTTACTACGAGCAGTACTTC. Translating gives CSVADRGYYEQYF.

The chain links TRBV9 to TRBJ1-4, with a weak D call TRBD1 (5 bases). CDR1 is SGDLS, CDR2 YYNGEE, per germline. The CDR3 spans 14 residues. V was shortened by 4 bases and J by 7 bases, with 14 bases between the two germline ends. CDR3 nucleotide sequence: TGTGCCAGCAGCCGGGACCTCTCGAGTGAAAAACTGTTTTTT. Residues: CASSRDLSSEKLFF.

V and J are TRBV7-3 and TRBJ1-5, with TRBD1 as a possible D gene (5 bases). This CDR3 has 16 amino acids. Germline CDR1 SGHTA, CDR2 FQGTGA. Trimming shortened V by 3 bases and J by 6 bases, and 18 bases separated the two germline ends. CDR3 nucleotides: TGTGCCAGCAGCTTTCGAACACCGGGGACGGTTCAGCCCCAGCATTTT. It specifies CASSFRTPGTVQPQHF.

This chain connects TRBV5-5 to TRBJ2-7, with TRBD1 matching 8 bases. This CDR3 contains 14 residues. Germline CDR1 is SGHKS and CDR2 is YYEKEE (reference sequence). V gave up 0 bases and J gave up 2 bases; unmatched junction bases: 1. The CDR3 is CASSLGTGTYEQYF. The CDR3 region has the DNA TGTGCCAGCAGCTTGGGGACAGGGACCTACGAGCAGTACTTC.

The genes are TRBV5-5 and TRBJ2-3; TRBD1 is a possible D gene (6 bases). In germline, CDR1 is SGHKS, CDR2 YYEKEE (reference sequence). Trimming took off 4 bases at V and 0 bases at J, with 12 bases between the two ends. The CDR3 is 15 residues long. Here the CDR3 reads CASSPLGASTDTQYF. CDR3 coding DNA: TGTGCCAGCAGCCCCTTGGGGGCTAGCACAGATACGCAGTATTTT.

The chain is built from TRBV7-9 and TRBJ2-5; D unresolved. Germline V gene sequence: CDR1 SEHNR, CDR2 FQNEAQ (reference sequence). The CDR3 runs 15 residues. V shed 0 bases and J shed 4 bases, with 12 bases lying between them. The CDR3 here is CASSLAPYGGETQYF. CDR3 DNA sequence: TGTGCCAGCAGCTTAGCCCCTTATGGCGGAGAGACCCAGTACTTC.

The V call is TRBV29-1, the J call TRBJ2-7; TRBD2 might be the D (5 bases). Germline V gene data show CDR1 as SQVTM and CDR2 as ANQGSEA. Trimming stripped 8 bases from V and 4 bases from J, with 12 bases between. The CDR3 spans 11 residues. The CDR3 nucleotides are TGCAGCATGGTGGAGGCTTACGAGCAGTACTTC. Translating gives CSMVEAYEQYF.

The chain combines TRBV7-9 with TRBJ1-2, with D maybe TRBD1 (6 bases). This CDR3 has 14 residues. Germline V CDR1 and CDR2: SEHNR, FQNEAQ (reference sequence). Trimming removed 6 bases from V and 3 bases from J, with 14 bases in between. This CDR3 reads CASRHGGMDYGYTF. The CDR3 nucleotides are TGTGCCAGCAGACACGGGGGCATGGACTATGGCTACACCTTC.

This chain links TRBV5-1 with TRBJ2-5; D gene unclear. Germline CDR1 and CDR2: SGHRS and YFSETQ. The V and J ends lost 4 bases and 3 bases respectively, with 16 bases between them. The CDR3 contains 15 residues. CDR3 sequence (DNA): TGCGCCAGCAGCCCCGGCGGAGCGTTGGAAGAGACCCAGTACTTC. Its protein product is CASSPGGALEETQYF. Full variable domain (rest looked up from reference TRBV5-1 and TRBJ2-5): KAGVTQTPRYLIKTRGQQVTLSCSPISGHRSVSWYQQTPGQGLQFLFEYFSETQRNKGNFPGRFSGRQFSNSRSEMNVSTLELGDSALYLCASSPGGALEETQYFGPGTRLLVL.

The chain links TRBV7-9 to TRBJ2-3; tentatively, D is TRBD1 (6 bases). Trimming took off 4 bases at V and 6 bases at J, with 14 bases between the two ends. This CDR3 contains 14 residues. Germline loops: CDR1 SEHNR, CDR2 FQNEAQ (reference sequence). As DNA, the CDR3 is TGTGCCAGCAGCTCCGGGACACAGCTGGATACGCAGTATTTT. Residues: CASSSGTQLDTQYF.

For the CDR3, the DNA is TGTGCCAGCAGCTTAGGATCGGATGGCTGGGGCTACACCTTC. As protein: CASSLGSDGWGYTF. V gene TRBV5-6 combines with J gene TRBJ1-2; D remains ambiguous. CDR3 length: 14 amino acids. Germline V gene sequence: CDR1 SGHDT, CDR2 YYEEEE. The V end was cut by 2 bases, the J end by 8 bases, with 16 bases between.

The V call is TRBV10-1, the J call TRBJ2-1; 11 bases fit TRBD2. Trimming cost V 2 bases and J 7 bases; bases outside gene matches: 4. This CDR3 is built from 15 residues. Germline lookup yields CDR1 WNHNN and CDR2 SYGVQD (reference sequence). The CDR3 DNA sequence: TGCGCCAGCAGTGAGACTAGCGGGAGTAGGAATGAGCAGTTCTTC. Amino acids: CASSETSGSRNEQFF.

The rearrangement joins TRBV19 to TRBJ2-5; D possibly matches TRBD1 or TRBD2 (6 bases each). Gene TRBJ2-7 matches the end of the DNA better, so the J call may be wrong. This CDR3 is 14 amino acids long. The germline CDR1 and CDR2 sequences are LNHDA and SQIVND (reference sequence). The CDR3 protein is CASSIFGGSGEQYF. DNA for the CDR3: TGTGCCAGTAGTATTTTCGGGGGCAGCGGCGAGCAGTACTTC.

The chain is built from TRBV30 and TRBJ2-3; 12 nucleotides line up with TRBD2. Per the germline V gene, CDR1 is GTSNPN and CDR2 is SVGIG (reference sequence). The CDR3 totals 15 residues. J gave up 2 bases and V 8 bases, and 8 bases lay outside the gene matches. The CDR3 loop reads CAGDLAGGDTDTQYF. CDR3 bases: TGTGCCGGAGACCTAGCGGGGGGGGACACAGATACGCAGTATTTT.

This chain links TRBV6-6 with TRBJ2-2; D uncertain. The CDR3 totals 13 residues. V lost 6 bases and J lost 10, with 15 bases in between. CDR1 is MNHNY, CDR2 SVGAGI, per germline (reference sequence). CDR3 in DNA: TGTGCCAGCAGCACCTCAAGTTGGGCGGAGCTGTTTTTT. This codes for CASSTSSWAELFF.

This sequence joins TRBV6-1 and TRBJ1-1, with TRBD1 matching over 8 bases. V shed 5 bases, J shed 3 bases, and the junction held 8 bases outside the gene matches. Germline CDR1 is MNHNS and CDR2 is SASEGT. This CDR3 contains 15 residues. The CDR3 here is CASSRTGFSDTEAFF. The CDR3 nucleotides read TGTGCCAGCAGTAGGACAGGGTTTTCCGACACTGAAGCTTTCTTT.

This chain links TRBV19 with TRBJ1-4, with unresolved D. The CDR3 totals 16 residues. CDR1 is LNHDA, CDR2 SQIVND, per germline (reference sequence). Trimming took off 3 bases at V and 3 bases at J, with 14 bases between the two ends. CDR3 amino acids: CASSIGLNPANEKLFF. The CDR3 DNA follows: TGTGCCAGTAGTATTGGGCTAAACCCTGCTAATGAAAAACTGTTTTTT.

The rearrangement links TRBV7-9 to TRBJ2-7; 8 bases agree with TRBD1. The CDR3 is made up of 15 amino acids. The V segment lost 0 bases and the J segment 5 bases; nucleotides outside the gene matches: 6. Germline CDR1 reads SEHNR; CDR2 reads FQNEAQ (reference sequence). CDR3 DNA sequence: TGTGCCAGCAGCTTAGCTCTACCGGGACAGGACGAGCAGTACTTC. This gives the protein CASSLALPGQDEQYF.